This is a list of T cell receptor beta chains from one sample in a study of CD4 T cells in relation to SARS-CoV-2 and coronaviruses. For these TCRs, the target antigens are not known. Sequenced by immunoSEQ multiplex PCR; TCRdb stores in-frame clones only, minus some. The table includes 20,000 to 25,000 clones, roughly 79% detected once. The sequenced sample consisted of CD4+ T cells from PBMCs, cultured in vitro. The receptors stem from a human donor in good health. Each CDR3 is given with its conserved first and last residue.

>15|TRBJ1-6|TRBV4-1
CASSQLGTGASPLHF
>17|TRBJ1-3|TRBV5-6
CASSLGIQGLSGNTIYF
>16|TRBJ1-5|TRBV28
CASSLSASSSNQPQHF
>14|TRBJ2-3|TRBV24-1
CATNQGALGDTQYF
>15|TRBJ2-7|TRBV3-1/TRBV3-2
CASSQDWGAPYEQYF
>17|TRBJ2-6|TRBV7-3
CASSLRTSGTGANVLTF
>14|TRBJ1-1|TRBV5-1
CASRATGGHTEAFF
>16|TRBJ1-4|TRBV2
CASTRTYRLANEKLFF
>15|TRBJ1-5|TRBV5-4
CASSLGGGRGQPQHF
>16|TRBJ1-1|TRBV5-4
CASSPGTGGMNTEAFF
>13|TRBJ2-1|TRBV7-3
CASSQNTGGEQFF
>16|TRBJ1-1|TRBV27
CASSLFPFQGDTEAFF
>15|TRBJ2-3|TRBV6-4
CASSDSAGSTDTQYF
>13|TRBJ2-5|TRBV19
CASSNQGTETQYF
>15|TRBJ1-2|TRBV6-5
CASSPRAAYNYGYTF
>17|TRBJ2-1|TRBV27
CASSFSSGRAYSDEQFF
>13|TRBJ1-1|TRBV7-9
CASSLAPGDEAFF
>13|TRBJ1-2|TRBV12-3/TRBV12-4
CASSLSSSKDYTF
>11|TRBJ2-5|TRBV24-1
CATSFRETQYF
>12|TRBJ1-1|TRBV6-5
CASRPLGGEAFF
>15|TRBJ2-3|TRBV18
CASSRSWGSTDTQYF
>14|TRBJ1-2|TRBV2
CASSVPPGDYGYTF
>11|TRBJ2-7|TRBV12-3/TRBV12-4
CASKLTHEQYF
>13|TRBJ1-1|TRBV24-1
CATRGAHRSEAFF
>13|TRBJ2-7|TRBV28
CASSWDLSYEQYF
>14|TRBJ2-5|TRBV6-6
CASTLRGLRETQYF
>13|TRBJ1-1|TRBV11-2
CASSLNGNTEAFF
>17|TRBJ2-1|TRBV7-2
CASTLLAGSSSYNEQFF
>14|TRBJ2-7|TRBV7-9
CASSYQGHGGEQYF
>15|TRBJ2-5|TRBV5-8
CASSSTPGSLETQYF
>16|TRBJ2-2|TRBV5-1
CASSLDHVSNTGELFF
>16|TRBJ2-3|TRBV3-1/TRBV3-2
CASSPTSGSSPDTQYF
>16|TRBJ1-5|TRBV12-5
CASGLVLDRSNQPQHF
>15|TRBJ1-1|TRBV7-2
CASSLGGHPNTEAFF
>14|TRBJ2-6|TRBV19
CASSEGAGANVLTF
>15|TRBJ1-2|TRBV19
CASSAQTGGNYGYTF
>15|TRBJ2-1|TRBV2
CASSGLAGVYNEQFF
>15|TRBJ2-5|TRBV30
CAWSVPGYPQETQYF
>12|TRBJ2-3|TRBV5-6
CASSLSTDTQYF
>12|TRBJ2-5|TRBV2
CASGQNQETQYF
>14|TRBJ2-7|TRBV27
CASSIAGGPHEQYF
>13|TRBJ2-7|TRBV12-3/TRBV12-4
CASSLEQSYEQYF
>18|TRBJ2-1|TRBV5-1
CASSFNLAGAKIYNEQFF
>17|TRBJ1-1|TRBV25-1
CASSTPGTAVTNTEAFF
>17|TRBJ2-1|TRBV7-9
CASSPKEGRSSYNEQFF
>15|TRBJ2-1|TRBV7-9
CASSLYPAGLNEQFF
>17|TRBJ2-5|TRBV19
CASSIESRQLYQETQYF
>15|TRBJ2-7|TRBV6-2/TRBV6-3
CASSYPRQVSYEQYF
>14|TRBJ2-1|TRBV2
CASSGSGVDNEQFF
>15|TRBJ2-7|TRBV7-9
CASSRETSVWGEQYF
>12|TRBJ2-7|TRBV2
CASSDFGYEQYF
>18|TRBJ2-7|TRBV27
CASSLGVSSGTYSYEQYF
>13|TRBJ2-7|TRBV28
CASSNPVGYEQYF
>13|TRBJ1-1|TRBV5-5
CASSFQGDTEAFF
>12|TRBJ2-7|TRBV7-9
CASRSDNYEQYF
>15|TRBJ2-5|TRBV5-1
CASSLVGGGIQTQYF
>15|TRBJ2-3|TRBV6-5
CASSSGSGITDTQYF
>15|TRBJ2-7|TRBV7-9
CASSLLLAESYEQYF
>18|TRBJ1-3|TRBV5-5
CASSYTLGVRFSGNTIYF